Listed here are 25 T cell receptor beta chains from one sample, sequenced in a study of early T cells in non-severe SARS-CoV-2 infection listed by TCRdb under 2021. Preparation of the library involved 5' RACE. TCRdb records NextSeq 500 as the sequencer. The public reads were run again by TCRdb, first through fastp at Q25 and then through MiXCR, and only productive beta chains were kept. Each CDR3 protein appears once, grouped with its most common genes and DNA. Counted in this sample were 75,000 to 90,000 distinct CDR3 sequences; more than 9% of them appeared once. The leading ten clones occupy roughly 8% of the sample. This specimen consisted of whole blood, obtained at baseline. Source of these receptors: an adult who was a healthcare worker with PCR-confirmed SARS-CoV-2 infection or an uninfected control (not recorded which).

This clonotype was counted many times. The rearrangement uses TRBV5-1 and TRBJ1-1, with 9 bases that match TRBD1. Germline V gene lookup returns CDR1 SGHRS and CDR2 YFSETQ. This CDR3 is 15 amino acids long. With 2 bases clipped from V and 3 bases from J, the junction kept 5 bases outside the gene matches. CDR3 sequence: CASSLQGASDTEAFF. The CDR3 DNA sequence: TGCGCCAGCAGCTTACAGGGGGCGTCGGACACTGAAGCTTTCTTT.

The table lists this clonotype with a few counts. The rearrangement links TRBV9 to TRBJ2-2; D gene ambiguous. Looked up from germline, CDR1 is SGDLS and CDR2 is YYNGEE. This CDR3 region has 16 residues. Trimming left V 3 bases short and J 0 bases short, with 12 bases between. This CDR3 reads CASSDPTRANTGELFF. The CDR3 nucleotides read TGTGCCAGCAGCGATCCTACGAGAGCGAACACCGGGGAGCTGTTTTTT.

This clonotype came up many times. J is TRBJ1-4 and V is TRBV6-6; 7 bases match TRBD1. The CDR3 sequence is 15 residues long. Trimming removed 2 bases from V and 9 bases from J; junction bases left unmatched: 9. Germline V CDR1 and CDR2: MNHNY, SVGAGI (reference sequence). In nucleotides, the CDR3 is TGTGCCAGCAGTTACCCCGCCGAGACAGGGAAAAAACTGTTTTTT. It is translated as CASSYPAETGKKLFF.

This clonotype has a handful of counts. The rearrangement uses TRBV11-2 and TRBJ2-1; D not certain. There are 11 residues in the CDR3. The V end was cut by 6 bases, the J end by 7 bases, with 7 bases between. CDR1 and CDR2 (germline): SGHAT, FQNNGV. CDR3 amino acids: CASSPANEQFF. DNA of the CDR3: TGTGCCAGCAGTCCGGCAAATGAGCAGTTCTTC.

There are a few counts of this clonotype. The chain carries TRBV7-6 and TRBJ2-2; no clear D gene. The CDR3 extends over 14 amino acids. The germline V gene encodes CDR1 SGHVS and CDR2 FNYEAQ. Trimming removed 1 base from V and 3 bases from J, with 6 bases in between. CDR3 loop: CASSLGSYTGELFF. DNA for the CDR3: TGTGCCAGCAGCTTAGGGTCCTACACCGGGGAGCTGTTTTTT.

The chain couples TRBV3-1 to TRBJ1-5; D is uncertain. Germline CDR1 is LGHDT and CDR2 is YNNKEL (reference sequence). The CDR3 runs to 13 residues. V dropped 4 bases and J dropped 6 bases, with 10 bases sitting between them. DNA for the CDR3: TGTGCCAGCAGCCTTGCCCAGAGTCAGCCCCAGCATTTT. Amino acid sequence: CASSLAQSQPQHF.

A few counts support this clonotype. The chain is built from TRBV5-1 and TRBJ2-3; TRBD1 matches at 11 bases. With 3 bases clipped from V and 3 bases from J, the junction kept 6 bases outside the gene matches. The CDR3 sequence is 16 residues long. Germline V lookup: CDR1 SGHRS, CDR2 YFSETQ. CDR3 residues: CASSSGQGAGTDTQYF. The CDR3 region has the DNA TGCGCCAGCAGCTCAGGACAGGGGGCCGGAACAGATACGCAGTATTTT.

This chain joins TRBV2 and TRBJ1-5; D is uncertain. CDR1 is SNHLY, CDR2 FYNNEI, per germline. Trimming took off 10 bases at V and 0 bases at J, with 16 bases between the two ends. This CDR3 comprises 15 residues. CDR3 DNA: TGTGCCACCAAACCGGGCAGGTATAGCAATCAGCCCCAGCATTTT. Its translation: CATKPGRYSNQPQHF.

This chain joins TRBV14 and TRBJ1-5; no firm D call. This CDR3 is 15 amino acids long. Trimming took off 4 bases at V and 3 bases at J, with 13 bases between the two ends. CDR1 and CDR2 (germline): SGHDN, FVKESK. The CDR3 sequence is CASSLQTVINQPQHF. In nucleotides, the CDR3 is TGTGCCAGCAGCCTCCAGACGGTGATCAATCAGCCCCAGCATTTT.

This rearrangement joins TRBV3-1 to TRBJ1-5; D uncertain. CDR1 LGHDT and CDR2 YNNKEL come from the germline V gene (reference sequence). The ends were cut back, 1 base at V and 4 bases at J, with 5 bases in the middle. CDR3 size: 13 residues. The DNA of the CDR3 is TGTGCCAGCAGCCAAGTCCTAAATCAGCCCCAGCATTTT. This codes for CASSQVLNQPQHF. Full variable domain (outside the CDR3, taken from reference TRBV3-1 and TRBJ1-5): DTAVSQTPKYLVTQMGNDKSIKCEQNLGHDTMYWYKQDSKKFLKIMFSYNNKELIINETVPNRFSPKSPDKAHLNLHINSLELGDSAVYFCASSQVLNQPQHFGDGTRLSIL.

This clonotype was observed many times. The chain recombines TRBV10-1 with TRBJ1-6; no clear D. Germline V CDR1 and CDR2: WNHNN, SYGVQD (reference sequence). V shed 3 bases and J shed 3 bases, with 9 bases lying between them. CDR3 length equals 15 residues. The CDR3 loop is CASSEARDYNSPLHF. The CDR3 coding sequence is TGCGCCAGCAGTGAAGCCCGGGACTATAATTCACCCCTCCACTTT.

This clonotype has a handful of counts. The chain combines TRBV27 with TRBJ2-7; TRBD2 matches 7 bases. Germline CDR1 is MNHEY and CDR2 is SMNVEV (reference sequence). The CDR3 covers 15 residues. V lost 10 bases and J lost 2; bases outside the gene matches: 14. CDR3 sequence: CATNGAGLPAYEQYF. CDR3 nucleotides: TGTGCCACCAACGGCGCGGGACTACCCGCCTACGAGCAGTACTTC.

This clonotype was counted ten times or more. The chain combines TRBV20-1 with TRBJ2-1, with TRBD2 as a possible D gene (6 bases). Germline values: CDR1 DFQATT, CDR2 SNEGSKA (reference sequence). Between the trimmed V and J ends, which lost 1 base and 7 bases, there was a span of 20 bases. The CDR3 is made up of 16 amino acids. The CDR3 protein is CSARGLGLQQLNEQFF. The CDR3 DNA reads TGCAGTGCTAGAGGGCTAGGACTACAACAACTTAATGAGCAGTTCTTC.

The rearrangement uses TRBV25-1 and TRBJ1-6; TRBD1 is a possible D gene (5 bases). The CDR3 consists of 15 residues. V was cut by 2 bases and J by 6 bases, with 11 bases left in between. CDR1 is MGHDK and CDR2 is SYGVNS in the germline V gene. CDR3 sequence reads: CASSEGAGSNSPLHF. CDR3 DNA sequence: TGTGCCAGCAGTGAAGGTGCAGGGAGTAATTCACCCCTCCACTTT.

This clonotype has only a few counts. Compared with germline, one end of the junction differs, possibly owing to a read error. The chain employs TRBV27 and TRBJ1-1; TRBD1 aligns across 7 bases. Germline V gives CDR1 MNHEY, CDR2 SMNVEV (reference sequence). The CDR3 is 15 residues long. CDR3 sequence: CASSSLGQTNTEAFF. The CDR3 DNA reads TGTGCCAGCAGTTCGCTGGGACAGACGAACACTGAAGCCTTCTTT.

At least ten counts were recorded for this clonotype. This rearrangement joins TRBV7-6 to TRBJ2-2; TRBD2 matches 8 bases. The V and J ends lost 7 bases and 1 base, in that order; junction bases with no gene match: 23. Germline values: CDR1 SGHVS, CDR2 FNYEAQ. The CDR3 spans 21 residues. For the CDR3, the DNA is TGTGCCAGCACCCACCCTACCGGGACTAGACGCCAGCGAGGGAACACCGGGGAGCTGTTTTTT. This sequence encodes CASTHPTGTRRQRGNTGELFF.

This clonotype has at least ten counts. The rearrangement uses TRBV2 and TRBJ2-1; the match to TRBD2 covers 8 bases. Trimming cost V 7 bases and J 0 bases; bases outside gene matches: 11. The CDR3 runs to 17 residues. CDR1 is SNHLY, CDR2 FYNNEI, per germline. Written as DNA, the CDR3 is TGTGCCAGCACCGAGATGGTAGCGGGAAGCTCCTACAATGAGCAGTTCTTC. Amino acids: CASTEMVAGSSYNEQFF.

This rearrangement joins TRBV4-2 to TRBJ2-7, with 10 nucleotides matching TRBD1. J lost 4 bases, V lost 0 bases, and 9 bases had no gene match. This CDR3 contains 17 residues. Looked up from germline, CDR1 is LGHNA and CDR2 is YNFKEQ. The CDR3 loop reads CASSQDRTGGKVYEQYF. CDR3 in DNA: TGTGCCAGCAGCCAAGATCGGACAGGGGGAAAAGTGTACGAGCAGTACTTC.

V is TRBV9 and J is TRBJ1-3; D call uncertain. CDR1 is SGDLS and CDR2 is YYNGEE in the germline V gene. With 5 bases removed from V and 0 bases from J, the gap between germline ends came to 6 bases. This CDR3 spans 13 amino acids. The CDR3 sequence: CASSSPSGNTIYF. The CDR3, as DNA: TGTGCCAGCAGTTCTCCCTCTGGAAACACCATATATTTT.

This clonotype was found a few times. This CDR3 reads CASSLGTREYF. The CDR3 DNA reads TGTGCCAGCAGTTTGGGGACTAGAGAGTACTTC. J is TRBJ2-7 and V is TRBV27; 8 bases agree with TRBD2. The CDR3 consists of 11 residues. J lost 11 bases, V lost 3 bases, and 3 bases had no gene match. Germline V gene data show CDR1 as MNHEY and CDR2 as SMNVEV (reference sequence).

This clonotype was picked up many times. J is TRBJ1-1 and V is TRBV4-1; no definite D call. The CDR3 covers 14 residues. V was trimmed by 4 bases and J by 1 base, leaving 10 bases between them. Germline CDR1 is MGHRA and CDR2 is YSYEKL. CDR3 sequence reads: CASSLSHGNTEAFF. The DNA of the CDR3 is TGCGCCAGCAGCCTCAGCCACGGGAACACTGAAGCTTTCTTT.

This chain joins TRBV19 and TRBJ2-6, with 14 bases lining up with TRBD2. Germline V gene data show CDR1 as LNHDA and CDR2 as SQIVND (reference sequence). This CDR3 is 21 amino acids long. V was pared by 1 base and J by 1 base, with 9 bases of the junction left unmatched. The CDR3 region has the DNA TGTGCCAGTAGTATAGCACCGGGACTAGCGGGAGTGACGTCTGGGGCCAACGTCCTGACTTTC. This translates into CASSIAPGLAGVTSGANVLTF.

The rearrangement links TRBV30 to TRBJ2-1; D unclear. The germline V gene encodes CDR1 GTSNPN and CDR2 SVGIG (reference sequence). This CDR3 spans 15 amino acids. Trimming cost V 3 bases and J 13 bases, with 25 bases left between them. Here the CDR3 reads CAWRPTVPTLHHQFF. The CDR3, as DNA: TGTGCCTGGAGGCCTACCGTACCCACCCTTCACCACCAGTTCTTC.

This clonotype was recorded a few times. J is TRBJ2-2 and V is TRBV3-1; TRBD2 agrees at 15 bases. Germline V gene lookup returns CDR1 LGHDT and CDR2 YNNKEL (reference sequence). The CDR3 totals 18 residues. V was clipped by 3 bases and J by 1 base; unmatched bases: 3. CDR3 sequence reads: CASSQPGLAGGNTGELFF. The DNA of the CDR3 is TGTGCCAGCAGCCAGCCGGGACTAGCGGGAGGGAACACCGGGGAGCTGTTTTTT. Supplemented by reference TRBV3-1 and TRBJ2-2, the full variable domain reads DTAVSQTPKYLVTQMGNDKSIKCEQNLGHDTMYWYKQDSKKFLKIMFSYNNKELIINETVPNRFSPKSPDKAHLNLHINSLELGDSAVYFCASSQPGLAGGNTGELFFGEGSRLTVL.

This clonotype occurred a few times. The chain combines TRBV2 with TRBJ2-3, with TRBD2 identical over 8 bases. Germline CDR1 reads SNHLY; CDR2 reads FYNNEI. The CDR3 is 15 amino acids. J gave up 3 bases and V 6 bases, and 8 bases lay outside the gene matches. CDR3 nucleotide sequence: TGTGCCAGCAGCGCGCTAGCGGGTAGAACAGATACGCAGTATTTT. Protein: CASSALAGRTDTQYF.